This T cell receptor beta chain originates from a study of cytomegalovirus exposure and HLA in healthy donors. Study-wide points: A missense DCLRE1C variant was associated with V- and J-gene trimming of TCR beta chains in a later analysis, and an independent cohort replicated the association. Common viral pathogens were later found to be apparently linked to several of the most significant clusters. It was assumed in the presence/absence analyses that sequencing depth was roughly uniform across donors. It was reported that TCR beta sequences correctly inferred the HLA-A and HLA-B alleles for most subjects.

The CDR3 covers 15 residues. The V gene's germline CDR1 is SGHAT and CDR2 FQNNGV. The V end was cut by 1 base, the J end by 4 bases, with 13 bases between. Vbeta (60) and Jbeta (13) primers were used in the PCR. Data came from immunoSEQ multiplex PCR; TCRdb stores just in-frame clones and leaves some out. The sample totals some 140,000 clones. About this clone: Its antigen is not identified.

The sequence was collected from a woman aged 40-49 years in good health and CMV-seronegative. V is TRBV11-2 and J is TRBJ1-1; unclear D gene. Sequencing used PBMCs. The CDR3 nucleotides read TGTGCCAGCAGCTTAGCGCTCTGGGAGTCCACTGAAGCTTTCTTT. Protein product: CASSLALWESTEAFF. The full variable domain, its missing parts supplied by reference TRBV11-2 and TRBJ1-1, is EAGVAQSPRYKIIEKRQSVAFWCNPISGHATLYWYQQILGQGPKLLIQFQNNGVVDDSQLPKDRFSAERLKGVDSTLKIQPAKLEDSAVYLCASSLALWESTEAFFGQGTRLTVV.